The 11 T cell receptor beta chains below all came from one sample that was sequenced in a study of T cell changes during pregnancy in multiple sclerosis. Repertoires were generated with immunoSEQ multiplex PCR, while TCRdb's copy carries only in-frame clones and drops some. The sample lists about 80,000 clones, roughly nine tenths occurring once. This specimen was peripheral blood, taken before pregnancy. Receptors were obtained from a female donor with multiple sclerosis, enrolled in a pregnancy study.

The chain has TRBV7-8 and TRBJ2-2; no definite D call. The CDR3 covers 11 residues. The germline V gene encodes CDR1 SGHVS and CDR2 FQNEAQ. V lost 5 bases, J lost 6 bases, and 4 bases lay in between. In DNA form, the CDR3 reads TGTGCCAGCAGCATCTCCGGGGAGCTGTTTTTT. Its translation: CASSISGELFF.

The chain has TRBV7-2 and TRBJ1-5, with 8 bases lining up with TRBD1. The CDR3 is 16 amino acids. Losses at the gene ends were 3 bases for V and 11 bases for J; bases not matched to a gene: 15. Per germline, CDR1 SGHTA and CDR2 FQGNSA. The CDR3 is CASSFGRRQGLSAQHF. CDR3 sequence (DNA): TGTGCCAGCAGCTTCGGGAGGCGACAGGGGCTATCAGCCCAGCATTTT.

The table lists this clone with many counts. The genes are TRBV2 and TRBJ2-4; 7 nucleotides align to TRBD1. V shed 7 bases, J shed 0 bases, and the junction held 9 bases outside the gene matches. This CDR3 is 16 amino acids long. Germline CDR1 and CDR2: SNHLY and FYNNEI. The CDR3 loop reads CASNDFQGVAKNIQYF. The CDR3 DNA reads as TGTGCCAGCAACGATTTTCAGGGGGTAGCCAAAAACATTCAGTACTTC.

Turning to this clone: Sequence at one end of the junction differs from germline and may be a read error. The chain has TRBV6-5 and TRBJ2-7; D might be TRBD1 (6 bases). The CDR3 loop spans 15 amino acids. Looked up from germline, CDR1 is MNHEY and CDR2 is SVGAGI. In DNA form, the CDR3 reads TGTGCCAGCAGTCACTCTTACGACAGGTCCTACGAGCAGTACTTC. Translation: CASSHSYDRSYEQYF.

This clone has just a few counts. This rearrangement joins TRBV4-2 to TRBJ1-1; no definite D call. Germline V CDR1 and CDR2: LGHNA, YNFKEQ. The CDR3 loop spans 14 amino acids. The germline V and J ends were trimmed by 1 base and 3 bases, with 9 bases remaining between them. In nucleotides, the CDR3 is TGTGCCAGCAGCCAAGGACCGGCGGACACTGAAGCTTTCTTT. As protein: CASSQGPADTEAFF.

V usage is TRBV6-5 and J usage is TRBJ2-4, with D tentatively TRBD1 (6 bases). The CDR3 runs to 14 residues. V lost 6 bases to trimming and J lost 3 bases, with 12 bases between them. Germline V CDR1 and CDR2: MNHEY, SVGAGI. The CDR3 sequence: CASRPSGDKNIQYF. The CDR3 nucleotides read TGTGCCAGCAGACCCTCAGGGGACAAAAACATTCAGTACTTC.

The J gene is TRBJ2-7, the V gene TRBV28, with 11 bases identical to TRBD2. The ends lost 5 bases at V and 3 bases at J; junction bases unmatched: 3. The V gene's germline CDR1 is MDHEN and CDR2 SYDVKM. The CDR3 totals 14 residues. CDR3 nucleotide sequence: TGTGCCAGCAGTGCGGGACTAGCGGTCTACGAGCAGTACTTC. Translation gives CASSAGLAVYEQYF.

The J gene is TRBJ2-7, the V gene TRBV28; 8 nucleotides agree with TRBD2. The V and J ends lost 3 bases and 0 bases, in that order; junction bases with no gene match: 7. CDR1 and CDR2 (germline): MDHEN, SYDVKM. The CDR3 length is 16 residues. The DNA for the CDR3 is TGTGCCAGCAGTTTGTCAGCGGGGGCAACCTCCTACGAGCAGTACTTC. This codes for CASSLSAGATSYEQYF.

The DNA for the CDR3 is TGTGCCAGCAGTGCCTATCCGGAGACCCAGTACTTC. Protein sequence: CASSAYPETQYF. The rearrangement links TRBV2 to TRBJ2-5; D not resolved. The CDR3 spans 12 residues. Trimming stripped 4 bases from V and 5 bases from J, with 8 bases between. Germline CDR1 SNHLY, CDR2 FYNNEI.

This sequence joins TRBV27 and TRBJ2-7; 8 bases map to TRBD2. Trimming cost V 3 bases and J 0 bases; bases outside gene matches: 4. From germline, CDR1 is MNHEY and CDR2 SMNVEV (reference sequence). This CDR3 region has 15 residues. CDR3 in DNA: TGTGCCAGCAGTTTGGTTAGCGGGGCCTCCTACGAGCAGTACTTC. It codes for CASSLVSGASYEQYF.

The chain has TRBV19 and TRBJ2-1; 9 nucleotides line up with TRBD2. The V and J ends lost 2 bases and 0 bases, in that order; junction bases with no gene match: 11. Germline loops: CDR1 LNHDA, CDR2 SQIVND (reference sequence). This CDR3 is built from 19 residues. The CDR3: CASSIFLAGFPSSYNEQFF. CDR3 coding DNA: TGTGCCAGTAGTATATTTCTAGCGGGATTCCCCAGCTCCTACAATGAGCAGTTCTTC.